These T cell receptor beta chains were read from a single sample in a study of cytomegalovirus exposure and HLA in healthy donors. Produced via immunoSEQ multiplex PCR; TCRdb's table is partial and in-frame only. This sample has approximately 150,000 clones, with 60% to 80% found just once. Sequencing was carried out using PBMCs. The source is a man between 18 and 29 years old in good health and CMV-seropositive. Both conserved end residues are part of each CDR3. D genes are given only for firm matches. Size is omitted from some rows. Given values are once, few, many or a class for expanded clones.

J: TRBJ1-2; size: NA; V: TRBV7-9; D: TRBD1; CDR3: CASSTTGSANYGYTF; DNA: TGTGCCAGCAGCACGACAGGGTCGGCTAACTATGGCTACACCTTC
J: TRBJ2-5; size: NA; V: TRBV19; D: TRBD1; CDR3: CASSINSGTGRETQYF; DNA: TGTGCCAGTAGTATCAATTCCGGGACAGGGCGCGAGACCCAGTACTTC
J: TRBJ2-1; size: NA; V: TRBV5-4; D: TRBD2; CDR3: CASTLRLAGANEQFF; DNA: TGTGCCAGCACCCTTCGACTAGCGGGAGCAAATGAGCAGTTCTTC
J: TRBJ1-5; size: NA; V: TRBV6-6; D: TRBD1; CDR3: CASSDGTVGQPQHF; DNA: TGTGCCAGCAGTGACGGGACAGTCGGTCAGCCCCAGCATTTT
J: TRBJ1-1; size: NA; V: TRBV5-5; D: TRBD1; CDR3: CASRRQGGDTEAFF; DNA: TGTGCCAGCAGACGACAGGGGGGGGACACTGAAGCTTTCTTT
J: TRBJ2-3; size: NA; V: TRBV27; D: TRBD1; CDR3: CASSLGDRGSTDTQYF; DNA: TGTGCCAGCAGTTTAGGTGACAGGGGTAGCACAGATACGCAGTATTTT
J: TRBJ1-1; size: NA; V: TRBV12-5; D: NA; CDR3: CASGLSQDEAFF; DNA: TGTGCTAGTGGCTTGTCTCAGGATGAAGCTTTCTTT
J: TRBJ2-5; size: NA; V: TRBV11-3; D: TRBD2; CDR3: CASSVASGAQETQYF; DNA: TGTGCCAGCAGCGTTGCTAGCGGGGCCCAAGAGACCCAGTACTTC
J: TRBJ1-5; size: NA; V: TRBV4-2; D: TRBD1; CDR3: CASSRWKTGGEGNQPQHF; DNA: TGTGCCAGCAGCCGATGGAAAACAGGGGGCGAAGGCAATCAGCCCCAGCATTTT
J: TRBJ2-1; size: NA; V: TRBV2; D: TRBD2; CDR3: CASSPTSGTGNEQFF; DNA: TGTGCCAGCAGTCCGACTAGCGGGACGGGTAATGAGCAGTTCTTC
J: TRBJ2-5; size: NA; V: TRBV28; D: NA; CDR3: CASSLRRGRETQYF; DNA: TGTGCCAGCAGTTTAAGGCGGGGGCGGGAGACCCAGTACTTC
J: TRBJ2-3; size: NA; V: TRBV25-1; D: TRBD2; CDR3: CASSVTLSGGDTQYF; DNA: TGTGCCAGCAGTGTAACACTCTCGGGGGGGGATACGCAGTATTTT
J: TRBJ2-2; size: NA; V: TRBV7-3; D: NA; CDR3: CASSLNEAGELFF; DNA: TGTGCCAGCAGCTTAAACGAAGCAGGGGAGCTGTTTTTT
J: TRBJ1-6; size: few; V: TRBV5-1; D: NA; CDR3: CASSPEAGSFSPLHF; DNA: TGCGCCAGCAGCCCGGAAGCAGGTTCCTTCTCACCCCTCCACTTT
J: TRBJ2-5; size: NA; V: TRBV4-2; D: NA; CDR3: CASSRNREETQYF; DNA: TGTGCCAGCAGCCGAAACAGGGAAGAGACCCAGTACTTC
J: TRBJ1-1; size: NA; V: TRBV10-3; D: TRBD1; CDR3: CASAPGQVNTEAFF; DNA: TGTGCCTCCGCCCCGGGACAGGTGAACACTGAAGCTTTCTTT
J: TRBJ1-1; size: NA; V: TRBV2; D: NA; CDR3: CASSDLYTEAFF; DNA: TGTGCCAGCAGTGATTTATACACTGAAGCTTTCTTT
J: TRBJ2-1; size: few; V: TRBV7-6; D: TRBD1; CDR3: CASSSGTGGQNEQFF; DNA: TGTGCCAGCAGCTCAGGAACAGGGGGCCAGAATGAGCAGTTCTTC
J: TRBJ1-2; size: NA; V: TRBV6-6; D: TRBD1; CDR3: CASSPDRELYGYTF; DNA: TGTGCCAGCAGTCCGGACAGGGAGTTATATGGCTACACCTTC
J: TRBJ1-2; size: NA; V: TRBV6-1; D: NA; CDR3: CASHPPGRVYGYTF; DNA: TGTGCCAGCCACCCCCCGGGCAGGGTGTACGGCTACACCTTC
J: TRBJ1-1; size: NA; V: TRBV10-2; D: NA; CDR3: CASRGAYTEAFF; DNA: TGCGCCAGCCGGGGGGCCTACACTGAAGCTTTCTTT
J: TRBJ2-1; size: NA; V: TRBV7-9; D: TRBD2; CDR3: CASSLEAGGVYNEQFF; DNA: TGTGCCAGCAGCTTAGAAGCGGGAGGGGTTTACAATGAGCAGTTCTTC
J: TRBJ2-3; size: NA; V: TRBV29-1; D: TRBD1; CDR3: CSVARDRSTDTQYF; DNA: TGCAGCGTCGCCCGGGACAGGTCGACAGATACGCAGTATTTT
J: TRBJ2-4; size: few; V: TRBV28; D: NA; CDR3: CASSFAGLAKNIQYF; DNA: TGTGCCAGCAGTTTTGCAGGCCTAGCCAAAAACATTCAGTACTTC
J: TRBJ1-6; size: NA; V: TRBV9; D: NA; CDR3: CASSVGNKGRIDSPLHF; DNA: TGTGCCAGCAGCGTAGGAAATAAGGGGCGGATTGATTCACCCCTCCACTTT
J: TRBJ2-2; size: NA; V: TRBV10-3; D: NA; CDR3: CAIDPSSGHFSGRTGELFF; DNA: TGTGCCATCGATCCGAGCTCGGGGCATTTTAGCGGAAGGACCGGGGAGCTGTTTTTT
J: TRBJ1-2; size: NA; V: TRBV10-3; D: NA; CDR3: CAIRTPQQRNYGYTF; DNA: TGTGCCATCAGGACCCCACAGCAACGTAACTATGGCTACACCTTC
J: TRBJ2-5; size: NA; V: TRBV29-1; D: TRBD2; CDR3: CSVEGWRGAKETQYF; DNA: TGCAGCGTTGAGGGGTGGCGGGGGGCGAAGGAGACCCAGTACTTC
J: TRBJ1-5; size: NA; V: TRBV27; D: TRBD1; CDR3: CASSLPGTDAQPQHF; DNA: TGTGCCAGCAGTTTACCCGGGACAGATGCTCAGCCCCAGCATTTT
J: TRBJ1-1; size: NA; V: TRBV5-1; D: TRBD1; CDR3: CASSPAQGARTEAFF; DNA: TGCGCCAGCAGTCCCGCACAGGGGGCGCGCACTGAAGCTTTCTTT
J: TRBJ1-1; size: few; V: TRBV5-1; D: TRBD1; CDR3: CASRDGQGHTEAFF; DNA: TGCGCCAGCAGGGACGGACAGGGACACACTGAAGCTTTCTTT
J: TRBJ2-1; size: NA; V: TRBV30; D: TRBD2; CDR3: CAWSVLWRAGDEQFF; DNA: TGTGCCTGGAGTGTACTTTGGCGAGCGGGGGATGAGCAGTTCTTC
J: TRBJ1-1; size: few; V: TRBV5-6; D: NA; CDR3: CASTYAGGTTEAFF; DNA: TGTGCCAGCACCTACGCCGGGGGGACGACTGAAGCTTTCTTT
J: TRBJ1-1; size: NA; V: TRBV29-1; D: NA; CDR3: CSVEGRQSPTEAFF; DNA: TGCAGCGTTGAAGGTCGACAGTCCCCCACTGAAGCTTTCTTT
J: TRBJ2-5; size: NA; V: TRBV7-2; D: NA; CDR3: CASSRPRSRGTSQETQYF; DNA: TGTGCCAGCAGCCGACCCCGCTCGCGAGGGACATCCCAAGAGACCCAGTACTTC
J: TRBJ1-2; size: few; V: TRBV6-5; D: TRBD1; CDR3: CASYGEGATRGYTF; DNA: TGTGCCAGCTACGGAGAGGGGGCGACGCGGGGCTACACCTTC
J: TRBJ1-1; size: once; V: TRBV29-1; D: NA; CDR3: CSVVGQMDTEAFF; DNA: TGCAGCGTCGTTGGACAGATGGACACTGAAGCTTTCTTT